Each of the 28 T cell receptor beta chains below was sequenced from the same sample in a study of post-analysis software for immune sequencing data. General study findings and limits: Comparison of patients with controls showed 5 or 6 TRBV segments more frequent in patients, TRBV5-6, TRBV5-1 and TRBV20-1 among them.

Sequencing libraries made from TCR beta cDNA carried unique molecular identifiers. From the PCR reads, TCRdb called clonotypes with MiXCR, one entry per CDR3 protein. The table has hundreds of thousands of distinct CDR3 sequences, roughly 27% seen once. Antigen specificity for these receptors is unknown. Sequencing was carried out using blood. The receptors were gathered from a girl under 18 with multiple sclerosis.

The table lists this clonotype with a few counts. CDR3: CASSLIPPASGANVLTF. The CDR3, as DNA: TGCGCCAGCAGCTTAATACCCCCTGCCTCTGGGGCCAACGTCCTGACTTTC. V gene TRBV4-3 combines with J gene TRBJ2-6; D gene unclear. The CDR3 has 17 amino acids. V lost 5 bases and J lost 0, with 14 bases in between. Germline CDR1 LGHNA, CDR2 YSLEER.

This clonotype was counted between two and nine times. The gene calls are TRBV12-3 or TRBV12-4 and TRBJ1-2; a possible D gene is TRBD1 (5 bases). There are 17 residues in the CDR3. V was pared by 1 base and J by 3 bases, with 18 bases between. The CDR3 loop reads CASSLGRYRYTDYGYTF. As DNA, the CDR3 is TGTGCCAGCAGTTTAGGCCGGTACAGGTATACTGACTATGGCTACACCTTC.

V gene TRBV29-1 combines with J gene TRBJ1-1, with a weak D call TRBD1 (5 bases). Between the trimmed V and J ends, which lost 7 bases and 8 bases, there was a span of 20 bases. The germline gives CDR1 SQVTM, CDR2 ANQGSEA. The CDR3 covers 13 residues. CDR3 DNA: TGCAGCGGGGGGGGACGGCGAACGGAGGAAGCTTTCTTT. Amino acid sequence: CSGGGRRTEEAFF.

This clonotype was counted between two and nine times. The chain uses TRBV12-3 or TRBV12-4 and TRBJ1-2, with D unresolved. The V end was cut by 1 base, the J end by 3 bases, with 6 bases between. The CDR3 contains 13 residues. The CDR3 is CASSLETDYGYTF. CDR3 bases: TGTGCCAGCAGTTTAGAGACGGACTATGGCTACACCTTC.

Turning to this clonotype: A clone one base away is much larger, so this may be a read error. The rearrangement links TRBV10-3 to TRBJ2-5; 14 positions match TRBD2. CDR3 length equals 17 residues. Germline V lookup: CDR1 ENHRY, CDR2 SYGVKD. CDR3 protein: CAVSGTSGSGGQETQYF. The CDR3 bases are TGTGCCGTCAGCGGGACTAGCGGGAGTGGGGGTCAAGAGACCCAGTACTTC.

In this sample, this clonotype turned up many times. The gene calls are TRBV29-1 and TRBJ2-1; 7 bases map to TRBD1. This CDR3 is built from 12 residues. Germline assignment: CDR1 SQVTM and CDR2 ANQGSEA. With V trimmed by 6 bases and J by 4 bases, 3 bases remained unmatched. The CDR3 sequence is CSVRTGYNEQFF. CDR3 DNA sequence: TGCAGCGTGCGGACAGGTTACAATGAGCAGTTCTTC.

This clonotype has a handful of counts. The chain uses TRBV6-6 and TRBJ2-5; D unclear. V gave up 6 bases and J gave up 0 bases, with 11 bases separating them. In germline, CDR1 is MNHNY, CDR2 SVGAGI (reference sequence). The CDR3 covers 14 residues. CDR3 amino acids: CASRPPRNQETQYF. The CDR3 DNA reads TGTGCCAGCAGGCCGCCGCGGAACCAAGAGACCCAGTACTTC.

As DNA, the CDR3 is TGTGCCAGCAGCGTAGGGGGCTTAGAAGCCAAAAACATTCAGTACTTC. It specifies CASSVGGLEAKNIQYF. V gene TRBV9 combines with J gene TRBJ2-4; perhaps TRBD1 as D (5 bases). Germline values: CDR1 SGDLS, CDR2 YYNGEE. Trimming left V 0 bases short and J 0 bases short, with 10 bases between. The CDR3 covers 16 residues.

The V call is TRBV7-2, the J call TRBJ1-5; D remains unclear. CDR3 size: 16 residues. Per the germline V gene, CDR1 is SGHTA and CDR2 is FQGNSA. The V and J ends lost 4 bases and 4 bases respectively, with 17 bases between them. Here the CDR3 DNA reads TGTGCCAGCAGCTCCGCAATTAACCCACCAAATCAGCCCCAGCATTTT. It translates to CASSSAINPPNQPQHF.

CDR3 residues: CSATTGGYEQYF. The CDR3 DNA sequence: TGCAGTGCTACCACTGGGGGCTACGAGCAGTACTTC. The V gene is TRBV20-1, the J gene TRBJ2-7; D is tentatively TRBD1 or TRBD2 (5 bases each). CDR1 DFQATT and CDR2 SNEGSKA come from the germline V gene (reference sequence). The CDR3 is made up of 12 amino acids. The germline V and J ends were trimmed by 4 bases and 3 bases, with 10 bases remaining between them.

This chain joins TRBV6-1 and TRBJ2-4; D is uncertain. Germline assignment: CDR1 MNHNS and CDR2 SASEGT. There are 14 residues in the CDR3. V lost 0 bases to trimming and J lost 5 bases, with 8 bases between them. The CDR3 nucleotides read TGTGCCAGCAGTGAAGCGTGGCTTCAAAACATTCAGTACTTC. It is translated as CASSEAWLQNIQYF.

The rearrangement links TRBV27 to TRBJ1-4, with D perhaps TRBD1 (5 bases). This CDR3 contains 14 residues. Trimming took 5 bases from V and 3 from J, leaving 10 bases between them. CDR1 is MNHEY and CDR2 is SMNVEV in the germline V gene (reference sequence). The CDR3 sequence is CASSNTGANEKLFF. Written as DNA, the CDR3 is TGTGCCAGCAGTAATACGGGGGCTAATGAAAAACTGTTTTTT.

This clonotype turned up a few times. This chain uses TRBV24-1 with TRBJ2-5; the match to TRBD1 covers 7 bases. Trimming removed 4 bases from V and 3 bases from J; junction bases left unmatched: 7. The CDR3 runs to 15 residues. Germline CDR1 is KGHDR and CDR2 is SFDVKD. CDR3 sequence (DNA): TGTGCCACCAGTGACCCCGACAGGGTTGAAGAGACCCAGTACTTC. Its protein is CATSDPDRVEETQYF.

In its sample, this clonotype was seen a few times. V usage is TRBV28 and J usage is TRBJ2-7; the match to TRBD1 covers 10 bases. Germline CDR1 and CDR2: MDHEN and SYDVKM. The CDR3 sequence is 14 residues long. With 7 bases clipped from V and 2 bases from J, the junction kept 5 bases outside the gene matches. Here the CDR3 reads CASTRGQGAYEQYF. The CDR3, as DNA: TGTGCCAGCACTCGAGGACAGGGGGCCTACGAGCAGTACTTC.

This clonotype was detected only a few times. This rearrangement joins TRBV24-1 to TRBJ1-2; D gene uncertain. V was trimmed by 4 bases and J by 5 bases, leaving 22 bases between them. This CDR3 has 17 residues. Germline loops: CDR1 KGHDR, CDR2 SFDVKD. This CDR3 reads CATSDRTDMGWGYGYTF. CDR3 DNA sequence: TGTGCCACCAGTGACCGGACCGACATGGGCTGGGGTTATGGCTACACCTTC.

The genes are TRBV20-1 and TRBJ2-7; D is tentatively TRBD1 or TRBD2 (5 bases each). This CDR3 has 12 residues. Trimming removed 5 bases from V and 5 bases from J, with 13 bases in between. Germline-derived CDR1 and CDR2 are DFQATT and SNEGSKA (reference sequence). CDR3 residues: CSAGPQGDEQYF. As DNA, the CDR3 is TGCAGTGCTGGCCCTCAGGGAGACGAGCAGTACTTC.

The chain couples TRBV6-2 or TRBV6-3 to TRBJ2-1; D not certain. Germline assignment: CDR1 MNHEY and CDR2 SVGEGT. Trimming removed 2 bases from V and 2 bases from J, with 10 bases in between. The CDR3 is 15 amino acids. The CDR3 DNA follows: TGTGCCAGCAGTTACGCGTCGCTACCCTACAATGAGCAGTTCTTC. Encoded protein: CASSYASLPYNEQFF.

The chain employs TRBV20-1 and TRBJ1-5, with TRBD1 matching 8 bases. Germline CDR1 and CDR2: DFQATT and SNEGSKA (reference sequence). Unmatched junction bases numbered 6, after V lost 6 bases and J lost 5 bases. This CDR3 spans 13 amino acids. CDR3 DNA: TGCAGTGCCGGAGGGACAGGATATCAGCCCCAGCATTTT. Protein sequence: CSAGGTGYQPQHF.

A few counts support this clonotype. This chain uses TRBV6-1 with TRBJ2-7, with D possibly TRBD1 on 6 matching bases. This CDR3 has 14 amino acids. The ends were cut back, 0 bases at V and 7 bases at J, with 13 bases in the middle. Looked up from germline, CDR1 is MNHNS and CDR2 is SASEGT. The CDR3 spells CASSEAAGVGEQYF. DNA for the CDR3: TGTGCCAGCAGTGAAGCGGCAGGGGTGGGGGAGCAGTACTTC.

About this clonotype itself: The junction departs from the called germline gene at one end, perhaps through a read error. The chain has TRBV7-9 and TRBJ2-4, with 8 bases that match TRBD1. The better agreement between TRBJ2-7 and the DNA end casts doubt on the J call. Per the germline V gene, CDR1 is SEHNR and CDR2 is FQNEAQ (reference sequence). The CDR3 sequence is 13 residues long. This CDR3 reads CVSSPTGGYEQYF. The DNA for the CDR3 is TGTGTCAGCAGCCCCACAGGGGGCTACGAGCAGTACTTC.

This clonotype was observed at least ten times. The chain couples TRBV29-1 to TRBJ2-3, with 7 bases matching TRBD1. The CDR3 has 14 residues. Per germline, CDR1 SQVTM and CDR2 ANQGSEA. V was pared by 4 bases and J by 5 bases, with 9 bases of the junction left unmatched. The CDR3 loop is CSVAGTAQGDTQYF. DNA of the CDR3: TGCAGCGTTGCCGGGACAGCTCAGGGAGATACGCAGTATTTT.

This sequence joins TRBV7-2 and TRBJ2-7; TRBD1 matches 9 bases. Germline loops: CDR1 SGHTA, CDR2 FQGNSA. This CDR3 spans 14 amino acids. V gave up 5 bases and J gave up 2 bases; unmatched junction bases: 4. The DNA of the CDR3 is TGTGCCAGCAGCAAACGGACAGGGGCCTACGAGCAGTACTTC. Protein product: CASSKRTGAYEQYF. Supplemented by reference TRBV7-2 and TRBJ2-7, the full variable domain reads GAGVSQSPSNKVTEKGKDVELRCDPISGHTALYWYRQSLGQGLEFLIYFQGNSAPDKSGLPSDRFSAERTGGSVSTLTIQRTQQEDSAVYLCASSKRTGAYEQYFGPGTRLTVT.

J is TRBJ2-3 and V is TRBV6-5; D is ambiguous. The V end was cut by 4 bases, the J end by 1 base, with 15 bases between. CDR1 and CDR2 (germline): MNHEY, SVGAGI. CDR3 length equals 16 residues. The CDR3 reads CASSSTEFLRTDTQYF. CDR3 nucleotides: TGTGCCAGCAGTTCGACGGAATTCCTGCGCACAGATACGCAGTATTTT.

The rearrangement links TRBV5-1 to TRBJ1-2; 7 nucleotides agree with TRBD1. Germline loops: CDR1 SGHRS, CDR2 YFSETQ. V trimming: 2 bases; J trimming: 7 bases; junction bases outside the gene matches: 2. CDR3 length: 12 residues. The CDR3 DNA reads TGCGCCAGCAGCTTTGACAGGGCTGGCTACACCTTC. Amino acid sequence: CASSFDRAGYTF.

This clonotype was found a few times. The J gene is TRBJ2-1, the V gene TRBV29-1; D gene unclear. V was cut by 6 bases and J by 8 bases, with 17 bases left in between. Germline V gene sequence: CDR1 SQVTM, CDR2 ANQGSEA. This CDR3 is 13 amino acids long. The CDR3: CSVTGPTADEQFF. Written as DNA, the CDR3 is TGCAGCGTAACCGGGCCCACGGCCGATGAGCAGTTCTTC.

The chain recombines TRBV9 with TRBJ1-2; 7 nucleotides align to TRBD1. Germline-derived CDR1 and CDR2 are SGDLS and YYNGEE. With 0 bases clipped from V and 8 bases from J, the junction kept 7 bases outside the gene matches. This CDR3 contains 14 residues. CDR3 amino acids: CASSVVRQGGGYTF. The CDR3 coding sequence is TGTGCCAGCAGCGTAGTTCGACAGGGCGGCGGCTACACCTTC.

The V call is TRBV12-3 or TRBV12-4, the J call TRBJ1-1, with D uncertain. The CDR3 consists of 14 residues. The ends were cut back, 0 bases at V and 4 bases at J, with 9 bases in the middle. CDR3 loop: CASSLAGSVTEAFF. The CDR3 DNA sequence: TGTGCCAGCAGTTTAGCAGGGTCGGTCACTGAAGCTTTCTTT.

The chain is built from TRBV5-1 and TRBJ1-2; 7 bases agree with TRBD1. The J segment lost 8 bases and the V segment lost 4 bases, leaving 8 bases of the junction unmatched. Germline CDR1 is SGHRS and CDR2 is YFSETQ. There are 13 residues in the CDR3. CDR3: CASSLLTGIGYTF. The CDR3, as DNA: TGCGCCAGCAGCCTCTTGACAGGGATAGGCTACACCTTC.